This is a list of T cell receptor beta chains from one sample in a study of blood T cell repertoires in COVID-19. This table comes from immunoSEQ multiplex PCR, and its TCRdb copy is limited to in-frame clones, with some not included. Here the sample spans about 180,000 clones, more than 70% being singletons. The specimen sequenced was PBMCs or T cells enriched from blood (not recorded which). The source is a man aged 55 to 70 who had recovered from COVID-19. CDR3s include the opening cysteine and the closing phenylalanine or tryptophan. Each record gives: J gene, V gene, clone size, CDR3 protein. Clone size is given for some rows only: seen once, a few or many times, or a class if the clone is expanded.

TRBJ1-2	TRBV19	-	CASRRDRDYGYTF
TRBJ1-2	TRBV19	-	CASSIDRGTNYGYTF
TRBJ1-5	TRBV9	-	CASSVAGAGNQPQHF
TRBJ2-6	TRBV25-1	-	CASSADYRGRAGANVLTF
TRBJ1-1	TRBV9	-	CASSALLNTEAFF
TRBJ1-2	TRBV19	-	CASTGTGVYGYTF
TRBJ1-5	TRBV6-6	few	CASTGVISNQPQHF
TRBJ2-7	TRBV4-1	-	CASSQRQVHEQYF
TRBJ2-1	TRBV5-4	-	CASSLPQNRGSGNEQFF
TRBJ2-3	TRBV21-1	-	CASSNAGTGGTDTQYF
TRBJ1-2	TRBV24-1	-	CATSVDRFYGYTF
TRBJ2-7	TRBV13	-	CASSLNQLEQYF
TRBJ2-4	TRBV5-4	-	CASSSDRVDIQYF
TRBJ2-3	TRBV5-4	-	CASSGEQGTDTQYF
TRBJ2-2	TRBV7-9	-	CASSLGQGGTGELFF
TRBJ2-3	TRBV13	-	CASSFEGQGYLDTQYF
TRBJ2-2	TRBV5-1	-	CASSLDSLWTGELFF
TRBJ1-4	TRBV9	-	CASSVGRSGNEKLFF
TRBJ2-5	TRBV6-5	-	CASSRTTVSETQYF
TRBJ2-2	TRBV2	-	CASSTRDRGPDTGELFF
TRBJ1-5	TRBV7-2	-	CASSLGGGGNQPQHF
TRBJ1-2	TRBV3-1/TRBV3-2	-	CASSLTENYGYTF
TRBJ2-3	TRBV5-4	-	CASIDGRVSGGANGDTQYF
TRBJ2-3	TRBV10-3	few	CAISERGGAGDTQYF
TRBJ1-2	TRBV19	few	CATQAPLQVIVNYGYTF
TRBJ2-1	TRBV5-1	-	CASSWGGPANEQFF
TRBJ2-7	TRBV5-1	-	CASSLNREAYEQYF
TRBJ1-6	TRBV12-3/TRBV12-4	-	CASTPGGQSPLHF
TRBJ2-7	TRBV29-1	-	CSVEITGTGSDEQYF
TRBJ2-2	TRBV25-1	-	CASTKEGTGELFF
TRBJ2-1	TRBV5-6	-	CASSFTGTGVWNEQFF
TRBJ2-7	TRBV4-1	-	CASSETGTSDGEQYF
TRBJ1-1	TRBV29-1	-	CSVFRQGGNTEAFF
TRBJ2-3	TRBV3-1/TRBV3-2	-	CASSQDIGGVDTQYF
TRBJ1-5	TRBV24-1	-	CATRGGYSNQPQHF
TRBJ1-2	TRBV2	-	CATGTASYGYTF
TRBJ2-7	TRBV21-1	-	CASTKGLAVSYEQYF
TRBJ1-2	TRBV5-4	-	CASSSRTGVDYGYTF
TRBJ2-5	TRBV19	-	CASSTRTSQETQYF
TRBJ2-1	TRBV11-3	-	CASSSNLRGRGNEQFF
TRBJ2-7	TRBV24-1	-	CATSDPGTGIYEQYF
TRBJ1-6	TRBV5-4	-	CASSFRTGYNSPLHF
TRBJ1-5	TRBV6-6	-	CASSPDRALGNQPQHF
TRBJ1-1	TRBV7-2	few	CASSFLGGNTEAFF
TRBJ2-3	TRBV5-4	-	CASRRGSPYTDTQYF